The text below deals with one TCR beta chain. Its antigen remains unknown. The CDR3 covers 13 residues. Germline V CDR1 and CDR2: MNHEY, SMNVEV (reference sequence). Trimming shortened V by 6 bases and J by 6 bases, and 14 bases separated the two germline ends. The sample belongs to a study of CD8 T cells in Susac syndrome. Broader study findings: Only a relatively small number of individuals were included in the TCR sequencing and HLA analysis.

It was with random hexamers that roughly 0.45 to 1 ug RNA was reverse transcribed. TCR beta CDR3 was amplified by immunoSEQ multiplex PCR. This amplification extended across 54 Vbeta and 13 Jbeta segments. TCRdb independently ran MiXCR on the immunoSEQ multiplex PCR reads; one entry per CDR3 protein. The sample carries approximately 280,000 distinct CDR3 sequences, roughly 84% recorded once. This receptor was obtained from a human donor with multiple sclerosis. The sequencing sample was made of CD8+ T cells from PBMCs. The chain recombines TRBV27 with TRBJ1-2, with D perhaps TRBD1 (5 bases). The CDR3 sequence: CASSTRQYNGYTF. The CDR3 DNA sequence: TGTGCCAGCAGCACTAGACAGTATAATGGCTACACCTTC.